A selection of T cell receptor beta chains follows, all from one sample in a study of T cell responses to AZD1222 COVID-19 vaccine. Generated by immunoSEQ multiplex PCR, the TCRdb table keeps only in-frame clones and is missing some. The sample holds about 100,000 clones; around 87% are singletons and the top ten take approximately 15%. The sample in question was peripheral blood, obtained on day 0 of AZD1222 vaccination. These TCRs come from an adult in good health. The CDR3 runs from the conserved cysteine through the conserved F or W. A D gene is named only where the DNA matches it firmly. Clone size is stated in some rows and not others, as once, few, many or a class when expanded.

clone_size d_call j_call v_call cdr3_aa cdr3_nt
- - TRBJ2-3 TRBV27 CASSLIPASTDTQYF TGTGCCAGCAGTTTGATCCCGGCCAGCACAGATACGCAGTATTTT
- - TRBJ2-5 TRBV6-6 CASIGSSGETQYF TGTGCCAGCATAGGATCCTCGGGAGAGACCCAGTACTTC
- - TRBJ1-2 TRBV3-1/TRBV3-2 CASSSKPYGYTF TGTGCCAGCAGCTCTAAACCCTATGGCTACACCTTC
- - TRBJ1-2 TRBV5-4 CASHSFRQTVYGYTF TGTGCCAGCCACAGCTTCAGACAGACGGTCTATGGCTACACCTTC
- TRBD2 TRBJ2-1 TRBV28 CASSSPLAGGRNEQFF TGTGCCAGCAGTTCTCCCCTAGCGGGAGGGCGAAATGAGCAGTTCTTC
once - TRBJ1-2 TRBV19 CASRGNRVVYGYTF TGTGCCAGTAGGGGAAACAGGGTCGTCTATGGCTACACCTTC
- - TRBJ1-5 TRBV14 CASSQAGQGNQPQHF TGTGCCAGCAGCCAAGCGGGGCAGGGCAATCAGCCCCAGCATTTT
- - TRBJ2-3 TRBV20-1 CSAPKTDTQYF TGCAGTGCTCCCAAAACAGATACGCAGTATTTT
once - TRBJ2-7 TRBV12-3/TRBV12-4 CASSWRAGYEQYF TGTGCCAGCAGTTGGCGGGCAGGGTACGAGCAGTACTTC
- - TRBJ1-1 TRBV5-8 CASSSLGGALNTEAFF TGTGCCAGCAGCTCCCTCGGGGGGGCCCTGAACACTGAAGCTTTCTTT
- TRBD1 TRBJ1-2 TRBV6-5 CASRAKDRGDYGYTF TGTGCCAGCAGGGCAAAAGACAGGGGCGACTATGGCTACACCTTC
- TRBD1 TRBJ1-2 TRBV5-4 CASSLGQGAFNYGYTF TGTGCCAGCAGCTTGGGACAGGGGGCGTTCAACTATGGCTACACCTTC
few - TRBJ1-6 TRBV27 CASSSRQGMLSPLHF TGTGCCAGCAGTTCCCGACAAGGGATGTTATCACCCCTCCACTTT
- - TRBJ1-2 TRBV7-9 CASSRMRAVGGYGYTF TGTGCCAGCAGCCGGATGCGGGCGGTGGGTGGCTATGGCTACACCTTC
- - TRBJ1-2 TRBV6-5 CASSYGPMGYGYTF TGTGCCAGCAGTTACGGGCCCATGGGCTATGGCTACACCTTC
- - TRBJ2-2 TRBV6-2/TRBV6-3 CASSYRLATANTGELFF TGTGCCAGCAGTTACAGGCTAGCGACCGCGAACACCGGGGAGCTGTTTTTT
- - TRBJ1-2 TRBV5-1 CASSLEQVGGYTF TGCGCCAGCAGCTTGGAACAGGTCGGGGGCTACACCTTC
- TRBD1 TRBJ1-2 TRBV28 CASSRDRDRGLYGYTF TGTGCCAGCAGCCGAGACCGGGACAGGGGGCTCTATGGCTACACCTTC
once TRBD1 TRBJ1-2 TRBV5-1 CASSPGDSVPYGYTF TGCGCCAGCAGCCCCGGGGACAGCGTTCCCTATGGCTACACCTTC
- - TRBJ1-1 TRBV5-1 CASSWGVENTEAFF TGCGCCAGCAGCTGGGGGGTGGAGAACACTGAAGCTTTCTTT
- - TRBJ2-5 TRBV7-3 CASSLVAEETQYF TGTGCCAGCAGCTTAGTAGCGGAAGAGACCCAGTACTTC
- - TRBJ1-2 TRBV29-1 CSVAGGLPGYTF TGCAGCGTTGCGGGGGGATTGCCAGGCTACACCTTC
- - TRBJ2-1 TRBV29-1 CSGMRSFSYNEQFF TGCAGCGGGATGAGAAGCTTCTCCTACAATGAGCAGTTCTTC
- - TRBJ2-7 TRBV7-9 CASSLASFGPAYEQYF TGTGCCAGCAGCTTAGCTTCCTTTGGTCCTGCCTACGAGCAGTACTTC
- - TRBJ2-7 TRBV6-5 CASTLIQGSYEQYF TGTGCCAGCACCCTCATACAGGGTTCCTACGAGCAGTACTTC
- - TRBJ1-2 TRBV28 CASSLSGGLGYTF TGTGCCAGCAGTTTATCTGGCGGCCTTGGCTACACCTTC
- TRBD1 TRBJ1-4 TRBV7-9 CASSPSTGWKKLFF TGTGCCAGCAGCCCTTCGACAGGGTGGAAAAAACTGTTTTTT
- - TRBJ2-2 TRBV9 CASSTGILAGELFF TGTGCCAGCAGCACAGGGATACTTGCCGGGGAGCTGTTTTTT
- TRBD1 TRBJ1-2 TRBV19 CASRGQGNYYGYTF TGTGCCAGTAGGGGACAGGGAAACTACTATGGCTACACCTTC